The present T cell receptor (beta chain) was sequenced within a study of T cells after posttransplantation cyclophosphamide. Profiling relied on immunoSEQ multiplex PCR, and the TCRdb table lists in-frame clones only, not all of them. This sample has some 4,000 clones, with about 59% found just once. Source material: memory CD8+ T cells sorted from blood. The source of these receptors is a young man in good health and a related stem cell transplant donor.

The gene calls are TRBV29-1 and TRBJ1-6, with TRBD1 identical over 7 bases. The junction had 7 bases not matched to a gene; V was cut back by 4 bases and J by 10 bases. The CDR3 is 13 amino acids. Germline CDR1 reads SQVTM; CDR2 reads ANQGSEA. The CDR3 loop is CSVGQGGDSPLHF. The CDR3 DNA reads as TGCAGCGTTGGCCAGGGGGGAGACTCACCCCTCCACTTT.